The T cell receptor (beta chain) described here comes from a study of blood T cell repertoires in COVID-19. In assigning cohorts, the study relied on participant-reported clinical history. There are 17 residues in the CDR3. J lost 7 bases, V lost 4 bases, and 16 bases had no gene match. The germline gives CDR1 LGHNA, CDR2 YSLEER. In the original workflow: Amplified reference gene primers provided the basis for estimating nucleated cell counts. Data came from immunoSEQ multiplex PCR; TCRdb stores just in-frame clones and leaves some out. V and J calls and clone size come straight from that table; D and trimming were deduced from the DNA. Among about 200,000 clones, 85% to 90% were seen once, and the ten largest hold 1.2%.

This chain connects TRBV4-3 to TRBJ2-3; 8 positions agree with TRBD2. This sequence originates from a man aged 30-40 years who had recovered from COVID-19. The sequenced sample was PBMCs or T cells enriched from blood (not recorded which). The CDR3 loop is CASSPGIAGSMVYTQYF. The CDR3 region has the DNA TGCGCCAGCAGCCCGGGCATAGCGGGGTCAATGGTATATACGCAGTATTTT.